Sequencing of this TCR beta chain was carried out in a study of T cells after yellow fever vaccination. General observations from the study: There was a small share of clonotypes that showed up in both the CD4 and CD8 compartments. Subsequent to the booster, the majority of primary-vaccination clones reappeared (96% CD4, 85% to 90% CD8). Compared with primary, the secondary response was weaker and peaked at day 5, not 15.

About this clonotype itself: Its antigen is still unknown.

Deletions cut 4 bases from V and 4 bases from J, with 16 bases between. Germline-derived CDR1 and CDR2 are SGHVS and FNYEAQ. CDR3 length: 16 amino acids. Making TCR cDNA involved 5'RACE template switching, which added UMIs and a universal primer site. TCRdb recomputed calls from the 5' RACE reads with MiXCR, one row per CDR3 protein. The sample contains approximately 580,000 distinct CDR3 sequences, around 16% of which appear only once. The sequencing here drew on PBMCs, taken 5 days after the first yellow fever vaccination. The genes are TRBV7-6 and TRBJ2-2, with D tentatively TRBD1 (6 bases). The receptor comes from a young man who received the YFV17D yellow fever vaccine. The CDR3 loop reads CASSWGPDRATGELFF. Here the CDR3 DNA reads TGTGCCAGCAGCTGGGGCCCGGACAGAGCCACCGGGGAGCTGTTTTTT.